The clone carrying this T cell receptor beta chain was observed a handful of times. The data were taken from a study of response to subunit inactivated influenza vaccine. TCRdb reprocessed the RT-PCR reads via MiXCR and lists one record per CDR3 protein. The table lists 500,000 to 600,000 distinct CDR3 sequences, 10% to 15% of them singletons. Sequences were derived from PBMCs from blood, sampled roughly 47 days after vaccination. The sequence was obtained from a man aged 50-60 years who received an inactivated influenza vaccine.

In DNA, the CDR3 is TGTGCCAGCAGAGGACTAAGCGGGCGGTACAATGAGCAGTTCTTC. This codes for CASRGLSGRYNEQFF. V is TRBV11-2 and J is TRBJ2-1; possible D gene TRBD2, 6 bases. The V gene's germline CDR1 is SGHAT and CDR2 FQNNGV. CDR3 length: 15 amino acids. V lost 6 bases and J 4 bases, leaving 16 bases between the germline ends. Complete variable domain (other parts from reference TRBV11-2 and TRBJ2-1): EAGVAQSPRYKIIEKRQSVAFWCNPISGHATLYWYQQILGQGPKLLIQFQNNGVVDDSQLPKDRFSAERLKGVDSTLKIQPAKLEDSAVYLCASRGLSGRYNEQFFGPGTRLTVL.